The sequence of this T cell receptor beta chain was determined in a study of PD-1 blockade in classical Hodgkin lymphoma. Study context: Patients in the cohort were put on intravenous nivolumab, 3 mg/kg every 2 weeks.

Germline values: CDR1 SGHRS, CDR2 YFSETQ. This CDR3 contains 14 residues. V lost 6 bases, J lost 3 bases, and 16 bases lay in between. To note about this clone: Antigen specificity is unknown.

Whole-study results and caveats: Undefined causes, possibly disease activity or prior therapy, underlie the repertoire differences. Lower baseline TCR diversity was reported for newly diagnosed patients than for healthy donors. Complete responders entered with baseline diversity on par with newly diagnosed patients, the results showed.

Each of the patients experienced relapse following autologous stem cell transplantation, and their brentuximab vedotin exposure differed. Generated by immunoSEQ multiplex PCR, the TCRdb table keeps only in-frame clones and is missing some. The table lists 50,000 to 85,000 clones, 71% of them singletons, with 7.5% to 9.5% in the top ten. Sequenced here: peripheral blood mononuclear cells (PBMCs), sampled before the second cycle of nivolumab. This sequence joins TRBV5-1 and TRBJ2-7; the D gene is possibly TRBD1 (6 bases). This TCR derives from a human donor with classical Hodgkin lymphoma. In DNA form, the CDR3 reads TGCGCCAGCACCGAACAGGGAATCGGCTACGAGCAGTACTTC. Protein sequence: CASTEQGIGYEQYF.